Listed below are T cell receptor beta chains from one sample, sequenced in a study of blood T cell repertoires in COVID-19. Profiled with immunoSEQ multiplex PCR; TCRdb holds only in-frame clones, not every one. The table shows under 300,000 clones, with approximately 88% occurring only once. Sequencing was carried out using peripheral blood. The receptors here all came from a woman aged 40 to 50 who had recovered from COVID-19. Both conserved end residues are part of each CDR3. A D gene is named only where the DNA matches it firmly. Where a row states a size, it is once, few, many or the class of an expanded clone; other rows omit it.

J	V	size	D	CDR3	DNA
TRBJ2-1	TRBV3-1/TRBV3-2	-	TRBD2	CASSQGTSSYNEQFF	TGTGCCAGCAGCCAGGGGACTAGCTCCTACAATGAGCAGTTCTTC
TRBJ1-5	TRBV2	-	TRBD1	CASQGTGVGSNQPQHF	TGTGCCAGCCAAGGGACAGGGGTTGGGAGCAATCAGCCCCAGCATTTT
TRBJ1-1	TRBV19	-	-	CASSMSFGTRVMNTEAFF	TGTGCCAGTAGTATGAGCTTCGGGACACGGGTCATGAACACTGAAGCTTTCTTT
TRBJ1-3	TRBV4-1	-	-	CASSQRSGERSGNTIYF	TGCGCCAGCAGCCAACGGTCTGGTGAGCGCTCTGGAAACACCATATATTTT
TRBJ1-1	TRBV11-1	few	-	CASSLGQGGTEAFF	TGTGCCAGCAGCTTAGGGCAGGGCGGCACTGAAGCTTTCTTT
TRBJ2-6	TRBV18	-	-	CASSPQGTGANVLTF	TGTGCCAGCTCACCTCAGGGGACTGGGGCCAACGTCCTGACTTTC
TRBJ2-7	TRBV6-6	-	TRBD2	CASSYGTSGYEQYF	TGTGCCAGCAGTTACGGGACTAGCGGTTACGAGCAGTACTTC
TRBJ2-3	TRBV28	-	TRBD2	CASSFPPSGRGGTDTQYF	TGTGCCAGCAGTTTCCCCCCTAGCGGGAGAGGGGGCACAGATACGCAGTATTTT
TRBJ1-3	TRBV2	-	-	CASSRSSGNTIYF	TGTGCCAGCAGTAGGAGCTCTGGAAACACCATATATTTT
TRBJ2-3	TRBV3-1/TRBV3-2	-	TRBD2	CASSPMGTSGMGDTQYF	TGTGCCAGCAGCCCTATGGGGACTAGCGGGATGGGAGATACGCAGTATTTT
TRBJ1-2	TRBV7-9	-	-	CASSSPPRTASNYGYTF	TGTGCCAGCAGCTCCCCGCCCCGGACAGCTTCTAACTATGGCTACACCTTC
TRBJ2-7	TRBV10-3	-	-	CAIRRGTGTQSSYEQYF	TGTGCCATCAGGAGGGGAACCGGGACACAGAGCTCCTACGAGCAGTACTTC
TRBJ1-2	TRBV5-6	-	-	CASSFVSGVNYGYTF	TGTGCCAGCAGCTTTGTTTCAGGGGTTAACTATGGCTACACCTTC
TRBJ2-3	TRBV6-5	few	TRBD2	CASSSSSGRGTDTQYF	TGTGCCAGCAGTTCCTCTAGCGGGAGAGGAACAGATACGCAGTATTTT
TRBJ2-1	TRBV29-1	-	TRBD2	CSVPDWTSGSNDEQFF	TGCAGCGTTCCCGACTGGACTAGCGGGAGTAACGATGAGCAGTTCTTC
TRBJ1-4	TRBV2	-	TRBD1	CASSVVGQGPISTNEKLFF	TGTGCCAGCAGTGTTGTGGGACAGGGCCCAATTTCAACTAATGAAAAACTGTTTTTT
TRBJ2-2	TRBV7-3	-	TRBD2	CASSLRAGGNTGELFF	TGTGCCAGCAGCTTACGGGCGGGAGGGAACACCGGGGAGCTGTTTTTT
TRBJ2-1	TRBV7-2	-	TRBD2	CASSLLAGDYEQFF	TGTGCCAGCAGCTTACTAGCGGGAGATTATGAGCAGTTCTTC
TRBJ2-2	TRBV7-3	-	TRBD2	CASSLGGGAGGPSGELFF	TGTGCCAGCAGCTTAGGAGGGGGAGCGGGAGGGCCGTCGGGGGAGCTGTTTTTT
TRBJ2-1	TRBV30	-	-	CAWSVGGGNYNEQFF	TGTGCCTGGAGTGTAGGTGGCGGAAACTACAATGAGCAGTTCTTC
TRBJ2-7	TRBV5-1	-	-	CASSSGASSYEQYF	TGCGCCAGCAGCTCAGGCGCGAGCTCCTACGAGCAGTACTTC
TRBJ1-1	TRBV7-9	-	-	CASTRQTLNTEAFF	TGTGCCAGCACCCGACAGACACTGAACACTGAAGCTTTCTTT
TRBJ2-7	TRBV28	-	-	CASSLRGGGLSSYEQYF	TGTGCCAGCAGTTTACGAGGGGGGGGACTGAGCTCCTACGAGCAGTACTTC
TRBJ2-2	TRBV18	-	TRBD1	CASSQVDRFTGELFF	TGTGCCAGCTCACAAGTGGACAGGTTCACCGGGGAGCTGTTTTTT
TRBJ2-3	TRBV11-2	-	TRBD1	CASSWGQGRTDTQYF	TGTGCCAGCAGCTGGGGACAGGGGCGAACAGATACGCAGTATTTT
TRBJ1-2	TRBV6-8	-	TRBD1	CASTWDRASYGYTF	TGTGCCAGCACCTGGGACAGGGCTTCCTATGGCTACACCTTC
TRBJ2-1	TRBV10-1	few	TRBD2	CASSESIAGGRDEQFF	TGCGCCAGCAGTGAGTCGATAGCGGGAGGGCGGGATGAGCAGTTCTTC
TRBJ2-1	TRBV14	-	TRBD2	CASSQDWTSGGPEQFF	TGTGCCAGCAGCCAAGATTGGACTAGCGGGGGGCCAGAGCAGTTCTTC
TRBJ2-1	TRBV2	-	TRBD2	CASRGTINEQFF	TGTGCCAGCAGGGGGACTATCAATGAGCAGTTCTTC
TRBJ2-3	TRBV10-3	-	TRBD1	CATGLGDREPDTQYF	TGTGCCACGGGATTGGGGGACAGGGAGCCAGATACGCAGTATTTT
TRBJ1-5	TRBV18	-	TRBD1	CASSPGQGDSNQPQHF	TGTGCCAGCTCACCAGGGCAGGGGGATAGCAATCAGCCCCAGCATTTT
TRBJ2-3	TRBV5-8	-	-	CASSLVAGIRDTQYF	TGTGCCAGCAGCTTGGTTGCGGGAATTAGGGATACGCAGTATTTT
TRBJ2-3	TRBV24-1	-	TRBD1	CATSDSDRGRGFADTQYF	TGTGCCACCAGTGATTCGGACAGGGGTCGTGGGTTTGCAGATACGCAGTATTTT
TRBJ1-4	TRBV6-5	-	TRBD1	CASTRTGINEKLFF	TGTGCCAGCACAAGGACAGGGATTAATGAAAAACTGTTTTTT
TRBJ2-7	TRBV3-1/TRBV3-2	-	TRBD2	CASSLLIAGDGYEQYF	TGTGCCAGCAGCCTATTAATAGCGGGAGACGGATACGAGCAGTACTTC
TRBJ1-1	TRBV7-8	-	-	CASSLFMSTEAFF	TGTGCCAGCAGCTTATTTATGTCTACTGAAGCTTTCTTT
TRBJ2-7	TRBV5-6	-	TRBD1	CASSSAGGHEQYF	TGTGCCAGCAGCTCGGCAGGGGGCCACGAGCAGTACTTC
TRBJ1-2	TRBV3-1/TRBV3-2	-	-	CASSPFIAEGVGYTF	TGTGCCAGCAGCCCTTTTATCGCGGAGGGTGTTGGCTACACCTTC
TRBJ2-5	TRBV12-3/TRBV12-4	-	TRBD1	CASRPTGTETQYF	TGTGCCAGCAGACCGACAGGGACAGAGACCCAGTACTTC